This T cell receptor (beta chain) came from a study of human T cells and chemical hapten exposure. The CDR3 extends over 18 amino acids. The V end lost 3 bases, the J end lost 0 bases, and 22 bases lay between the germline ends. The germline CDR1 and CDR2 sequences are DFQATT and SNEGSKA (reference sequence). In this sample, this clonotype turned up many times. Time point: patch test 1, 2 weeks after DPC sensitization. Treatment of the sample: therapeutic diphenylcyclopropenone sensitization with weekly scalp DPC. In TCRdb, the RACE reads were re-called with MiXCR into one record per CDR3 protein. Here the sample spans fewer than 400,000 distinct CDR3 sequences, 5.5% to 8% being singletons.

Material: whole blood, obtained in connection with sensitization to the hapten diphenylcyclopropenone (DPC). The receptor was isolated from a woman aged 18-29 years with alopecia areata. Some clones in this sample may be carry-over from other donors' samples. The gene calls are TRBV20-1 and TRBJ2-3; TRBD2 is a possible D gene (7 bases). In DNA, the CDR3 is TGCAGTGCTAGGTCCTATTATGGGGGGGGCGTTAGCACAGATACGCAGTATTTT. This translates into CSARSYYGGGVSTDTQYF.